This TCR beta chain was observed in a study of PD-L1 blockade in urothelial cancer (dated by TCRdb to about 2017). Study-level background: Therapy was started in the mid-2010s for all patients, and atezolizumab 1,200 mg was administered intravenously every 3 weeks. Blood samples were analyzed at two time points: 3 weeks after treatment start (second dose) and 6 weeks after treatment start. Pretreatment tumor samples, along with matched peripheral blood serially collected before and after atezolizumab treatment, were subjected to TCR sequencing. An ECOG performance status of 0 or 1 was recorded for the patients, and 0 to 3 prior chemotherapy regimens had been received by the patients. Whole exome sequencing and RNA sequencing of pretreatment tumors were performed alongside TCR sequencing in the same patients. About 90% of the roughly 29 patients were identified as males with urothelial cancer of bladder origin, and a prior smoking history was reported by 18 of 29 patients. A median of about 150,000 T cells and 80,000 to 95,000 unique TCRs was obtained from blood samples, and a median clonality of approximately 0.08 was observed. Durable clinical benefit was defined as a progression-free survival longer than 6 months, and TCR features were additionally tested against progression-free survival and overall survival. Some 30 patients had pretreatment blood TCR-seq, roughly 25 had at least one posttreatment blood collection, and roughly 25 had tumor TCR-seq. Somatic, immune and clinical correlates of response to PD-L1 blockade with atezolizumab in urothelial cancer were the focus of an exploratory multi-omic analysis. Nine patients reached durable clinical benefit, while about 19 patients did not.

The time point label, as the study defines it: peripheral blood 6 weeks after treatment start. A total of 29 patients with locally advanced or metastatic urothelial carcinoma, treated at Memorial Sloan Kettering on a trial protocol, made up the cohort. Peripheral blood mononuclear cells were collected pretreatment and during treatment, at between 1 and 8 total time points per patient. The Qiagen DNeasy Blood extraction kit was used to purify genomic DNA from total PBMCs and from tumor samples. PBMCs were collected pretreatment and during treatment, and were isolated and stored as previously described. Turning to this clone: Its cognate antigen has yet to be identified. Per-nucleotide qualities are absent, and no much larger clonotype sits a single base away.

CDR1 SNHLY and CDR2 FYNNEI were looked up in the germline V gene. Spanning cysteine to phenylalanine, the CDR3 consists of 15 amino acids. Of all the DNA, just the CDR3 is kept, 45 bases in frame from base 1. The V end gives up 9 bases and the J end 5 bases, leaving 12 bases in the junction not matched to a gene. Synthetic TCR analog templates were spiked into each PCR to estimate absolute template abundance from read counts. TCRbeta CDR3 regions were amplified from genomic DNA with bias-controlled V and J gene primers using the immunoSEQ assay. Sequencing of rearranged TCRbeta segments was performed at approximately 20X coverage. Per the source publication's procedure: Sequencing errors were corrected by clustering and CDR3s were annotated against IMGT to assign V, D and J genes. Only productive TCRbeta rearrangements were used in downstream analyses, excluding out-of-frame or stop-codon sequences. To compute clonality, Shannon entropy was normalized by the log of the number of unique productive sequences and then subtracted from one. Clones differing between time points or between blood and tumor were identified by Fisher's exact test with Benjamini-Hochberg correction at adjusted p below 0.01. The source is immuneACCESS, and TCRdb retained only in-frame sequences with V and J called. Part of the clones is not carried over; for the studies checked, unresolved V genes explain less than half of this, and the remainder is unexplained. V and J calls plus clone size are reproduced from that table; the DNA served to infer D and trimming. The sample includes 75,000 to 100,000 clones, with over 65% observed a single time. About 8.4% of the sample is taken by the ten largest.

Paper-wide results and their limitations: Because the sample size was small (n ≈ 31) and many of the analyses were exploratory, the results are meant to be hypothesis-generating. Improved progression-free and overall survival was associated with having pretreatment peripheral blood TCR clonality below the median. Greater expansion of tumor-associated TCR clones in peripheral blood 3 weeks after the start of treatment was observed in patients with durable benefit (n of about 21, p = 0.022).

This sample comprised PBMCs, obtained around atezolizumab (anti-PD-L1) treatment. Recombination linked TRBV2 to TRBJ1-1; 10 bases in the junction line up with TRBD1. The sequence was obtained from a man aged 70-80 years with urothelial cancer. The CDR3 amino acid sequence is: CARKYSDRGETEAFF. The nucleotides are TGTGCCAGAAAATATTCGGACAGGGGGGAAACTGAAGCTTTCTTT.